The 28 T cell receptor beta chains below all came from one sample that was sequenced in a study of shared clonotypes between healthy human individuals. Some clones are missing from TCRdb's copy, which holds only in-frame ones; the method was immunoSEQ multiplex PCR. The sample includes roughly 2,000,000 clones, over 85% of them seen just once. The naive CD8 fraction comprised CD45RO-negative cells positively selected for CCR7 and excluded terminally differentiated effector memory CD45RA+ cells. Sequenced material: naive CD8+ T cells sorted from blood. These receptors all stem from a man aged 18-30 years in good health.

The CDR3 loop is CASSQGLSSYNEQFF. CDR3 sequence (DNA): TGTGCCAGCAGCCAAGGGCTTTCCTCCTACAATGAGCAGTTCTTC. The chain couples TRBV4-2 to TRBJ2-1, with D unresolved. CDR3 length: 15 residues. CDR1 and CDR2 (germline): LGHNA, YNFKEQ. Trimming removed 1 base at V and 0 bases at J, with 7 bases between.

The chain links TRBV5-1 to TRBJ2-1, with D possibly matching TRBD1 (6 bases). Trimming pared 5 bases from V and 4 bases from J, leaving 16 bases between. This CDR3 spans 15 amino acids. Per the germline V gene, CDR1 is SGHRS and CDR2 is YFSETQ. CDR3 in amino acids: CASSLNRDTYNEQFF. CDR3 bases: TGCGCCAGCAGTCTCAACCGGGACACATACAATGAGCAGTTCTTC.

This chain joins TRBV28 and TRBJ1-6; D is perhaps TRBD1 (6 bases). Germline CDR1 reads MDHEN; CDR2 reads SYDVKM. This CDR3 comprises 14 residues. With 3 bases removed from V and 6 bases from J, the gap between germline ends came to 9 bases. Written as DNA, the CDR3 is TGTGCCAGCAGTTTGGTCAGGGGTAATTCACCCCTCCACTTT. It yields the protein CASSLVRGNSPLHF. Using reference TRBV28 and TRBJ1-6 for the parts outside the CDR3, the full variable domain is DVKVTQSSRYLVKRTGEKVFLECVQDMDHENMFWYRQDPGLGLRLIYFSYDVKMKEKGDIPEGYSVSREKKERFSLILESASTNQTSMYLCASSLVRGNSPLHFGNGTRLTVT.

As regards this clone: Additional DNA sequences in this sample encode the identical CDR3. The chain employs TRBV27 and TRBJ2-5; D might be TRBD2 (6 bases). V gave up 2 bases and J gave up 1 base, with 8 bases separating them. Germline loops: CDR1 MNHEY, CDR2 SMNVEV (reference sequence). This CDR3 has 14 amino acids. The CDR3 nucleotides read TGTGCCAGCAGTTTACTAGCGAGCCAAGAGACCCAGTACTTC. This gives the protein CASSLLASQETQYF.

The chain employs TRBV7-9 and TRBJ2-7; tentative D call: TRBD1 (6 bases). Germline CDR1 and CDR2: SEHNR and FQNEAQ (reference sequence). Trimming stripped 1 base from V and 4 bases from J, with 14 bases between. The CDR3 runs to 15 residues. The CDR3 loop is CASSLGSQGIYEQYF. In DNA, the CDR3 is TGTGCCAGCAGCTTAGGTTCCCAGGGGATATACGAGCAGTACTTC.

V and J are TRBV9 and TRBJ2-1; the match to TRBD2 covers 8 bases. This CDR3 comprises 19 residues. Trimming took 0 bases from V and 10 from J; bases not matched to a gene: 21. From germline, CDR1 is SGDLS and CDR2 YYNGEE. The CDR3 sequence: CASSVATTNRRGVIGEQFF. The CDR3, as DNA: TGTGCCAGCAGCGTAGCGACAACAAACCGGCGGGGGGTCATAGGCGAGCAGTTCTTC.

As concerns this clone: In the same sample, other DNA sequences code for this CDR3. The V and J genes are TRBV19 and TRBJ2-7; either TRBD1 or TRBD2 may fit D (6 bases each). Germline V lookup: CDR1 LNHDA, CDR2 SQIVND (reference sequence). Trimming stripped 3 bases from V and 1 base from J, with 10 bases between. CDR3 length: 14 residues. CDR3 sequence: CASSITGASYEQYF. The CDR3 DNA is TGTGCCAGTAGTATTACGGGGGCGTCCTACGAGCAGTACTTC.

The genes are TRBV7-9 and TRBJ2-5; 9 positions match TRBD1. This CDR3 contains 15 residues. Germline CDR1 reads SEHNR; CDR2 reads FQNEAQ (reference sequence). The ends lost 5 bases at V and 5 bases at J; junction bases unmatched: 9. CDR3 sequence (DNA): TGTGCCAGCAGCGAACCGGGACAGGGACGGGAGACCCAGTACTTC. This translates into CASSEPGQGRETQYF.

The chain couples TRBV6-1 to TRBJ1-2, with 10 bases matching TRBD1. The CDR3 totals 13 residues. Per the germline V gene, CDR1 is MNHNS and CDR2 is SASEGT. The V and J ends lost 6 bases and 4 bases, in that order; junction bases with no gene match: 2. The chain's CDR3 is CASRGTGVYGYTF. The CDR3 nucleotides read TGTGCCAGCAGAGGGACAGGGGTCTATGGCTACACCTTC.

This chain joins TRBV28 and TRBJ1-2; 8 nucleotides line up with TRBD1. CDR1 is MDHEN, CDR2 SYDVKM, per germline. V shed 5 bases and J 0 bases; nucleotides not matched to a gene: 20. The CDR3 runs 20 residues. The CDR3 coding sequence is TGTGCCAGCAGTCCAACCTATTATAGACAGGGGATCGGGACTAACTATGGCTACACCTTC. Amino acid sequence: CASSPTYYRQGIGTNYGYTF.

The chain couples TRBV28 to TRBJ1-1; 8 positions agree with TRBD1. The germline CDR1 and CDR2 sequences are MDHEN and SYDVKM. The CDR3 has 13 amino acids. With V trimmed by 7 bases and J by 1 base, 2 bases remained unmatched. In DNA form, the CDR3 reads TGTGCCAGCACGACAGGGGAGAACACTGAAGCTTTCTTT. Its translation: CASTTGENTEAFF.

The chain is built from TRBV4-1 and TRBJ2-7; 7 nucleotides line up with TRBD1. With V trimmed by 0 bases and J by 4 bases, 9 bases remained unmatched. Per germline, CDR1 MGHRA and CDR2 YSYEKL. The CDR3 has 16 amino acids. Written as DNA, the CDR3 is TGCGCCAGCAGCCAAGAAGGGAGACAGGGTCAGTACGAGCAGTACTTC. This codes for CASSQEGRQGQYEQYF.

CDR3 sequence reads: CASSPRVLLTDTQYF. The CDR3 DNA reads TGTGCCAGCAGCCCCCGTGTCCTCCTCACAGATACGCAGTATTTT. The V and J genes are TRBV7-2 and TRBJ2-3; D gene unclear. V was cut by 5 bases and J by 2 bases, with 14 bases left in between. CDR3 size: 15 residues. Per the germline V gene, CDR1 is SGHTA and CDR2 is FQGNSA.

The chain recombines TRBV25-1 with TRBJ1-4; D is ambiguous. Looked up from germline, CDR1 is MGHDK and CDR2 is SYGVNS. Trimming shortened V by 5 bases and J by 6 bases, and 4 bases separated the two germline ends. The CDR3 loop spans 11 amino acids. This CDR3 reads CASSPYEKLFF. DNA for the CDR3: TGTGCCAGCAGTCCTTATGAAAAACTGTTTTTT.

This clone appeared a few times. The chain joins TRBV7-9 to TRBJ1-6; 8 bases fit TRBD1. Germline lookup yields CDR1 SEHNR and CDR2 FQNEAQ (reference sequence). The CDR3 loop spans 17 amino acids. V lost 0 bases, J lost 4 bases, and 5 bases stayed unmatched. CDR3: CASSLATGTGYNSPLHF. The CDR3 DNA follows: TGTGCCAGCAGCTTAGCCACCGGGACAGGTTATAATTCACCCCTCCACTTT.

V and J are TRBV28 and TRBJ1-6; 8 bases align to TRBD1. This CDR3 is 16 amino acids long. Germline V lookup: CDR1 MDHEN, CDR2 SYDVKM. J gave up 6 bases and V 3 bases, and 7 bases lay outside the gene matches. The CDR3 here is CASSFSPQGANSPLHF. The CDR3 DNA follows: TGTGCCAGCAGTTTCTCCCCCCAGGGGGCTAATTCACCCCTCCACTTT.

The chain joins TRBV27 to TRBJ2-7, with D perhaps TRBD1 (6 bases). Between the trimmed V and J ends, which lost 5 bases and 2 bases, there was a span of 13 bases. The CDR3 runs 14 residues. Germline CDR1 and CDR2: MNHEY and SMNVEV (reference sequence). The CDR3 sequence: CASSPDRSTYEQYF. The CDR3 nucleotides read TGTGCCAGCAGTCCTGACAGGTCTACCTACGAGCAGTACTTC.

In DNA, the CDR3 is TGCGCCAGCAGCCAAGGGGGGCGGCGCGGCTACACCTTC. Protein sequence: CASSQGGRRGYTF. The V call is TRBV4-1, the J call TRBJ1-2, with D perhaps TRBD1 (6 bases). Germline V gene sequence: CDR1 MGHRA, CDR2 YSYEKL. This CDR3 contains 13 residues. V was trimmed by 1 base and J by 8 bases, leaving 11 bases between them.

V usage is TRBV29-1 and J usage is TRBJ2-7; tentative D call: TRBD2 (5 bases). CDR3 length: 12 amino acids. V shed 1 base and J shed 6 bases, with 10 bases lying between them. Looked up from germline, CDR1 is SQVTM and CDR2 is ANQGSEA. The CDR3 nucleotides are TGCAGCGTTGAAGGAAACGAGGGCGAGCAGTACTTC. Residues: CSVEGNEGEQYF.

This sequence joins TRBV6-6 and TRBJ1-6; TRBD1 might be the D (6 bases). Deletions cut 4 bases from V and 12 bases from J, with 16 bases between. CDR3 length: 14 residues. CDR1 and CDR2 from the germline V gene are MNHNY and SVGAGI (reference sequence). The CDR3 reads CASSSPTGLEPLHF. DNA for the CDR3: TGTGCCAGCAGTTCACCGACAGGTTTGGAACCCCTCCACTTT.

The chain employs TRBV5-1 and TRBJ2-7; 12 nucleotides align to TRBD2. V was pared by 3 bases and J by 7 bases, with 11 bases of the junction left unmatched. Germline CDR1 reads SGHRS; CDR2 reads YFSETQ. CDR3 length: 16 amino acids. The CDR3, as DNA: TGCGCCAGCAGCTGGGAGATCGGACTAGCGGGGAGTGAGCAGTACTTC. Amino acids: CASSWEIGLAGSEQYF.

This chain uses TRBV10-1 with TRBJ2-7; D is unclear. V lost 5 bases and J 4 bases, leaving 6 bases between the germline ends. The CDR3 is made up of 11 amino acids. CDR1 WNHNN and CDR2 SYGVQD come from the germline V gene (reference sequence). For the CDR3, the DNA is TGCGCCAGCAGTTGGCCGTACGAGCAGTACTTC. This translates into CASSWPYEQYF.

The rearrangement links TRBV27 to TRBJ1-6; 9 nucleotides match TRBD1. Germline V gene data show CDR1 as MNHEY and CDR2 as SMNVEV (reference sequence). This CDR3 has 16 amino acids. V trimming: 4 bases; J trimming: 8 bases; junction bases outside the gene matches: 9. Written as DNA, the CDR3 is TGTGCCAGCAGTTCCGGGTCCGGGACAGGGTATTCACCCCTCCACTTT. Its translation is CASSSGSGTGYSPLHF.

The chain uses TRBV7-8 and TRBJ2-3; TRBD1 agrees at 9 bases. CDR1 and CDR2 from the germline V gene are SGHVS and FQNEAQ. With V trimmed by 5 bases and J by 6 bases, 12 bases remained unmatched. The CDR3 has 16 amino acids. This chain's CDR3 is CASSTSGTGFLDTQYF. The CDR3 DNA is TGTGCCAGCAGCACATCCGGGACAGGGTTTCTGGATACGCAGTATTTT.

The chain uses TRBV6-6 and TRBJ1-1; D remains ambiguous. Deletions cut 6 bases from V and 4 bases from J, with 12 bases between. From germline, CDR1 is MNHNY and CDR2 SVGAGI (reference sequence). The CDR3 has 13 amino acids. CDR3 sequence (DNA): TGTGCCAGCAGCATGGGAGCGACCACTGAAGCTTTCTTT. Its protein is CASSMGATTEAFF.

Note on this clone: This specimen includes other DNA sequences encoding the same CDR3. In DNA form, the CDR3 reads TGTGCCAGTAGTATTCGTGATCGCAATCAGCCCCAGCATTTT. It translates to CASSIRDRNQPQHF. The chain employs TRBV19 and TRBJ1-5; D gene unclear. In germline, CDR1 is LNHDA, CDR2 SQIVND (reference sequence). The V gene lost 3 bases and the J gene lost 2 bases, with 8 bases spanning the gap. The CDR3 length is 14 residues.

This clone appeared a single time. This chain connects TRBV7-9 to TRBJ1-5; D possibly corresponds to TRBD1 (5 bases). V lost 5 bases and J lost 6, with 11 bases in between. CDR3 length: 13 residues. Germline-derived CDR1 and CDR2 are SEHNR and FQNEAQ (reference sequence). The CDR3 is CASSPGTLQPQHF. The DNA for the CDR3 is TGTGCCAGCAGCCCCGGGACCCTTCAGCCCCAGCATTTT. Full variable domain (missing parts from reference TRBV7-9 and TRBJ1-5): DTGVSQNPRHKITKRGQNVTFRCDPISEHNRLYWYRQTLGQGPEFLTYFQNEAQLEKSRLLSDRFSAERPKGSFSTLEIQRTEQGDSAMYLCASSPGTLQPQHFGDGTRLSIL.

Worth noting for this clone: Compared with germline, one end of the junction differs, possibly owing to a read error. The rearrangement links TRBV30 to TRBJ2-7; D not certain. The germline CDR1 and CDR2 sequences are GTSNPN and SVGIG (reference sequence). The CDR3 consists of 12 residues. DNA for the CDR3: TGTGCCTGGAGTGATACCGGACCAAATTGTCACTTC. It yields the protein CAWSDTGPNCHF.